Listed here is a single T cell receptor (beta chain). This specimen comes from a study of control samples from healthy donors and cancer patients. Clones were sequenced by immunoSEQ multiplex PCR, and TCRdb holds only the in-frame ones, with some missing. The data hold 180,000 or so clones, with 91% observed a single time. The TCR was taken from a woman aged 25 to 39 in good health. The sequencing input was blood.

This chain's CDR3 is CASSTGTGVESPLHF. The DNA for the CDR3 is TGTGCCAGCAGTACCGGGACAGGGGTAGAATCACCCCTCCACTTT. This rearrangement joins TRBV27 to TRBJ1-6, with 10 bases lining up with TRBD1. Trimming removed 5 bases from V and 10 bases from J; junction bases left unmatched: 8. The CDR3 runs 15 residues. Germline V CDR1 and CDR2: MNHEY, SMNVEV (reference sequence).